This T cell receptor (beta chain) was found in a study of T cell repertoires in cytomegalovirus infection (dated by TCRdb to about 2019). About the study as a whole: The HLA type of each donor mattered for the analysis, because public TCR beta signatures pointed to carriage of CMV infection along with the matching HLA type.

Reading from cysteine to phenylalanine, the CDR3 counts 15 amino acids. Only the CDR3 part of the read is kept: 45 bases, read in frame from the first base. Based on the germline V gene, the CDR1 and CDR2 sequences are SGHTA and FQGNSA. The trim is 0 bases for V and 7 bases for J, with a gap of 10 bases between the germline ends. General conclusions and limits of the study: The ex vivo response was dominated by HLA-C-restricted CMV-specific TCR beta clonotypes, which also provided the single most frequent clonotype in two of eight donors. In both this cohort and an independent approximately 370-donor cohort, the cumulative frequency of public TCR beta family members distinguished carriers of CMV infection plus the relevant HLA type.

The sequencing machine was an Illumina HiSeq 1500. TCRdb reworked the public reads: Q25 trimming with fastp, MiXCR clone assembly, productive beta chains retained. Identical CDR3 protein sequences are pooled into one entry, listed with their most common genes and DNA. The sample contains roughly 100,000 distinct CDR3 sequences, about 17% of them found a single time. Of the sample, approximately 7.6% falls within the top ten clones. Comment on this clonotype: No antigen is known for it. Per-base qualities were not stored, and no clone one base away is much larger.

This sequence was found in a human donor in good health (CMV status not recorded). Some clones in this sample may be carry-over from other donors' samples. The V and J segments used are TRBV7-2 and TRBJ1-6; possibly the D gene is TRBD1, per 5 matching bases. The sample was PBMCs. The nucleotide sequence reads as follows: TGTGCCAGCAGCTTAGCGCCTGGGGGGAATTCACCCCTCCACTTT. This translates into CASSLAPGGNSPLHF.